This T cell receptor (beta chain) emerged from a study of cytomegalovirus exposure and HLA in healthy donors. Study information: The roughly 110 validation repertoires matched the 666 first-cohort repertoires in platform, a later analysis reported. Study-level points and caveats: Generally TCR sequences proved uncommon, though certain public TCRs appeared in numerous donors. Among TCR beta chains, those listed as cytomegalovirus-associated numbered over 150.

As regards this clone: Its target is unknown.

Clones were read by immunoSEQ multiplex PCR, and TCRdb kept only the in-frame ones, dropping some. The sample consists of about 38,000 clones, about 93% of them appearing once. Germline-derived CDR1 and CDR2 are MNHEY and SMNVEV (reference sequence). This CDR3 spans 15 amino acids. V lost 1 base and J 0 bases, leaving 10 bases between the germline ends. The chain links TRBV27 to TRBJ2-7, with a weak D call TRBD2 (6 bases). Sequencing was carried out using PBMCs. The receptor was derived from a man aged 18 to 30 in good health and CMV-seronegative. CDR3 protein: CASSLYGGDSYEQYF. Written as DNA, the CDR3 is TGTGCCAGCAGTTTATACGGCGGGGACTCCTACGAGCAGTACTTC.